The 22 T cell receptor beta chains in this list originate from one sample, sequenced in a study of T cells in Graves' hyperthyroidism and ophthalmopathy. TCR beta CDR3 regions were amplified from RNA transcripts. An initial round of RT-PCR targeting the TCR CDR3 relied on the HTBI primer set. TCRdb recomputed calls from the multiplex PCR reads with MiXCR, one row per CDR3 protein. This sample yields a few hundred thousand distinct CDR3 sequences, of which roughly 15% are seen a single time; roughly 21% belongs to the top ten. Sequencing input: blood. The receptors derive from a woman in her twenties or thirties with Graves' ophthalmopathy.

This chain joins TRBV10-3 and TRBJ2-5; no definite D call. This CDR3 is 15 amino acids long. In germline, CDR1 is ENHRY, CDR2 SYGVKD. V shed 0 bases and J shed 5 bases, with 13 bases lying between them. The CDR3 loop is CAISESSALQETQYF. The CDR3 bases are TGTGCCATCAGTGAGTCAAGCGCACTCCAGGAGACCCAGTACTTC.

This clonotype was found many times. The rearrangement links TRBV9 to TRBJ2-5; tentatively, D is TRBD2 (6 bases). Trimming took off 6 bases at V and 2 bases at J, with 14 bases between the two ends. Germline V gene data show CDR1 as SGDLS and CDR2 as YYNGEE. The CDR3 extends over 14 amino acids. The CDR3: CASTGGPEQETQYF. The DNA of the CDR3 is TGTGCCAGCACCGGGGGTCCTGAACAAGAGACCCAGTACTTC.

This clonotype was observed a few times. The chain carries TRBV6-2 or TRBV6-3 and TRBJ2-5; tentative D call: TRBD2 (6 bases). Germline-derived CDR1 and CDR2 are MNHEY and SVGEGT. The CDR3 consists of 14 residues. Between the trimmed V and J ends, which lost 0 bases and 7 bases, there was a span of 12 bases. CDR3 residues: CASSYSGSHGTQYF. The DNA for the CDR3 is TGTGCCAGCAGTTACTCCGGGAGTCACGGGACCCAGTACTTC.

The chain's CDR3 is CASGLQLQETQYF. Here the CDR3 DNA reads TGTGCCAGCGGATTACAGCTACAAGAGACCCAGTACTTC. V usage is TRBV28 and J usage is TRBJ2-5; D call uncertain. V was shortened by 8 bases and J by 2 bases, with 12 bases between the two germline ends. The CDR3 totals 13 residues. Germline lookup yields CDR1 MDHEN and CDR2 SYDVKM.

V is TRBV2 and J is TRBJ1-5, with 7 bases identical to TRBD1. Germline V CDR1 and CDR2: SNHLY, FYNNEI. The CDR3 is 13 residues long. V lost 6 bases, J lost 3 bases, and 2 bases stayed unmatched. The CDR3 sequence is CASRGQHNQPQHF. The DNA for the CDR3 is TGTGCCAGCAGGGGACAGCACAATCAGCCCCAGCATTTT. The full variable domain, in which reference TRBV2 and TRBJ1-5 provide the parts outside the CDR3, is EPEVTQTPSHQVTQMGQEVILRCVPISNHLYFYWYRQILGQKVEFLVSFYNNEISEKSEIFDDQFSVERPDGSNFTLKIRSTKLEDSAMYFCASRGQHNQPQHFGDGTRLSIL.

This clonotype occurred many times. The chain has TRBV12-3 or TRBV12-4 and TRBJ1-1; a possible D gene is TRBD1 (6 bases). The CDR3 is 14 amino acids. The V end was cut by 4 bases, the J end by 1 base, with 10 bases between. The chain's CDR3 is CASSSGTRNTEAFF. The CDR3 DNA sequence: TGTGCCAGCAGTTCCGGGACAAGGAACACTGAAGCTTTCTTT.

Concerning this clonotype itself: One base away lies a much larger clone, so this may be a sequencing read error. Because the CDR3 is missing its conserved closing phenylalanine or tryptophan, this is likely a read error. CDR3 in amino acids: CASSEAGGPYQPQHS. Here the CDR3 DNA reads TGTGCCAGCAGTGAAGCCGGGGGCCCGTATCAGCCCCAGCATTCT. The chain carries TRBV6-1 and TRBJ1-5; TRBD1 is a possible D gene (6 bases). V lost 0 bases, J lost 5 bases, and 11 bases lay in between. From germline, CDR1 is MNHNS and CDR2 SASEGT. The CDR3 spans 15 residues.

This clonotype has a count of ten or more. Written as DNA, the CDR3 is TGTGCCAGCAGTTTTAGTGGCTACACCTTC. It yields the protein CASSFSGYTF. The chain employs TRBV12-3 or TRBV12-4 and TRBJ1-2; D is uncertain. Deletions cut 3 bases from V and 7 bases from J, with 3 bases between. The CDR3 sequence is 10 residues long.

This clonotype was observed many times. The chain joins TRBV18 to TRBJ2-5; weak D call: TRBD2 (6 bases). V lost 3 bases and J 4 bases, leaving 18 bases between the germline ends. The CDR3 spans 16 residues. Germline CDR1 KGHSH, CDR2 LQKENI. In nucleotides, the CDR3 is TGTGCCAGCTCACCTTTAGCGGCTCCCAGTAGAGAGACCCAGTACTTC. This codes for CASSPLAAPSRETQYF.

This clonotype was seen ten or more times. V usage is TRBV9 and J usage is TRBJ2-1; D possibly corresponds to TRBD2 (6 bases). The germline V gene has CDR1 SGDLS and CDR2 YYNGEE. The length of the CDR3 is 15 residues. V lost 0 bases and J 6 bases, leaving 13 bases between the germline ends. This chain's CDR3 is CASSVAGGFFNEQFF. CDR3 coding DNA: TGTGCCAGCAGCGTAGCCGGGGGATTCTTCAATGAGCAGTTCTTC. Looking up the rest from reference TRBV9 and TRBJ2-1 gives the full variable domain: DSGVTQTPKHLITATGQRVTLRCSPRSGDLSVYWYQQSLDQGLQFLIQYYNGEERAKGNILERFSAQQFPDLHSELNLSSLELGDSALYFCASSVAGGFFNEQFFGPGTRLTVL.

This clonotype was seen ten or more times. The V and J genes are TRBV6-1 and TRBJ2-3; a weak D match, TRBD1 (5 bases). Germline V gene data show CDR1 as MNHNS and CDR2 as SASEGT. The CDR3 contains 15 residues. Trimming took 6 bases from V and 1 from J, leaving 14 bases between them. The CDR3 spells CASRSQGWGTDTQYF. CDR3 sequence (DNA): TGTGCCAGCAGGTCCCAGGGATGGGGCACAGATACGCAGTATTTT.

This clonotype was seen at least ten times. The chain recombines TRBV7-3 with TRBJ2-1; 8 bases line up with TRBD2. J was trimmed by 7 bases and V by 5 bases; bases with no gene match: 10. The CDR3 loop spans 15 amino acids. Germline-derived CDR1 and CDR2 are SGHTA and FQGTGA. This CDR3 reads CASSQRGGGENEQFF. CDR3 nucleotides: TGTGCCAGCAGCCAACGGGGGGGCGGAGAGAATGAGCAGTTCTTC.

This clonotype was seen at least ten times. The chain joins TRBV27 to TRBJ1-5; D gene unclear. Germline assignment: CDR1 MNHEY and CDR2 SMNVEV (reference sequence). Trimming stripped 4 bases from V and 7 bases from J, with 23 bases between. The CDR3 runs 17 residues. The CDR3 DNA reads TGTGCCAGCAGTTCAGGACCGGGTATCGGACGTCAACAGCCCCAGCATTTT. This codes for CASSSGPGIGRQQPQHF.

This clonotype was counted at least ten times. The chain links TRBV27 to TRBJ2-3, with TRBD2 as a possible D gene (6 bases). This CDR3 is 20 amino acids long. V was pared by 2 bases and J by 2 bases, with 26 bases between. Germline V gene lookup returns CDR1 MNHEY and CDR2 SMNVEV (reference sequence). CDR3 loop: CASSLLYQSGTSRDTDTQYF. In DNA, the CDR3 is TGTGCCAGCAGTTTACTGTATCAGTCGGGCACTAGCCGGGACACAGATACGCAGTATTTT.

The V and J genes are TRBV6-1 and TRBJ2-2; TRBD1 matches 9 bases. Germline V gene data show CDR1 as MNHNS and CDR2 as SASEGT. Germline trimming cut 5 bases from V and 6 bases from J; bases unmatched to any gene: 10. The CDR3 has 16 amino acids. The DNA of the CDR3 is TGTGCCAGCAGTTTCGACGTGACAGGGGGACCCGGGGAGCTGTTTTTT. Translated: CASSFDVTGGPGELFF.

In regard to this clonotype: It may be a read error: a sequence one base away is much more abundant. The V gene is TRBV28, the J gene TRBJ1-2, with D perhaps TRBD1 (5 bases). Germline assignment: CDR1 MDHEN and CDR2 SYDVKM. The CDR3 is 12 amino acids. The CDR3 here is CATGDRSYGYAF. The CDR3, as DNA: TGTGCCACTGGGGACCGCAGCTATGGCTACGCCTTC.

The gene calls are TRBV5-6 and TRBJ2-5; TRBD1 might be the D (5 bases). This CDR3 comprises 16 residues. V lost 3 bases and J lost 0, with 15 bases in between. CDR1 and CDR2 from the germline V gene are SGHDT and YYEEEE. The CDR3 DNA reads as TGTGCCAGCAGCTCCCAGGGTCCCATCTACCAAGAGACCCAGTACTTC. This gives the protein CASSSQGPIYQETQYF.

This clonotype has only a few counts. The J gene is TRBJ2-3, the V gene TRBV6-1; D is undetermined. The V gene's germline CDR1 is MNHNS and CDR2 SASEGT. V lost 4 bases, J lost 0 bases, and 8 bases lay in between. The CDR3 runs to 14 residues. This CDR3 is CASSAGWSTDTQYF. CDR3 sequence (DNA): TGTGCCAGCAGTGCTGGGTGGAGCACAGATACGCAGTATTTT.

The gene calls are TRBV25-1 and TRBJ2-6; 7 bases are shared with TRBD2. Germline assignment: CDR1 MGHDK and CDR2 SYGVNS. The CDR3 sequence is 16 residues long. Unmatched junction bases numbered 6, after V lost 7 bases and J lost 0 bases. In nucleotides, the CDR3 is TGTGCCAGCATGGAGGTAGCGGGCTCTGGGGCCAACGTCCTGACTTTC. Encoded protein: CASMEVAGSGANVLTF.

This clonotype was observed many times. The V gene is TRBV5-1, the J gene TRBJ2-3, with TRBD2 matching 8 bases. This CDR3 is built from 15 residues. Unmatched junction bases numbered 5, after V lost 5 bases and J lost 0 bases. Germline CDR1 reads SGHRS; CDR2 reads YFSETQ. The CDR3 reads CASRDQRGSTDTQYF. In DNA, the CDR3 is TGCGCCAGCAGGGATCAGCGGGGGAGCACAGATACGCAGTATTTT.

This clonotype was seen repeatedly, ten times or more. The gene calls are TRBV29-1 and TRBJ2-1, with D uncertain. From germline, CDR1 is SQVTM and CDR2 ANQGSEA. CDR3 length: 12 amino acids. The germline V and J ends were trimmed by 3 bases and 8 bases, with 11 bases remaining between them. Here the CDR3 DNA reads TGCAGCGTTGATCCACAGATCGATGAGCAGTTCTTC. As protein: CSVDPQIDEQFF.

This clonotype was recorded only once. The V gene is TRBV5-1, the J gene TRBJ2-1; TRBD1 is a possible D gene (5 bases). CDR3 size: 14 residues. The germline CDR1 and CDR2 sequences are SGHRS and YFSETQ. The V end was cut by 4 bases, the J end by 4 bases, with 12 bases between. Here the CDR3 reads CASSTATVYNEQFF. The CDR3 DNA reads as TGCGCCAGCAGCACGGCGACAGTTTACAATGAGCAGTTCTTC. The entire variable domain, with the rest obtained from reference TRBV5-1 and TRBJ2-1, is as follows: KAGVTQTPRYLIKTRGQQVTLSCSPISGHRSVSWYQQTPGQGLQFLFEYFSETQRNKGNFPGRFSGRQFSNSRSEMNVSTLELGDSALYLCASSTATVYNEQFFGPGTRLTVL.